This TCR beta chain was identified in a study of technical replicates of blood from a few donors. Assay: immunoSEQ multiplex PCR; the TCRdb copy retains only in-frame clones and omits some. The table lists approximately 100,000 clones, 96% of them singletons, with approximately 0.21% in the top ten. This TCR came from a human donor in good health. Material for sequencing was T cells isolated from PBMCs.

The CDR3 bases are TGCGCCAGCAGCGTTGTCGGGGGGCGGTCCACAGATACGCAGTATTTT. Translating it yields CASSVVGGRSTDTQYF. The chain recombines TRBV5-1 with TRBJ2-3; the D gene is possibly TRBD2 (7 bases). V was clipped by 4 bases and J by 2 bases, with 17 bases between them. This CDR3 has 16 residues. The V gene's germline CDR1 is SGHRS and CDR2 YFSETQ.